Included here is one TCR beta chain sequence, with context. The antigen it binds to is not known. No base quality information exists; no much larger clone differs at one position. This specimen comes from a study of blood T cell repertoires in COVID-19 (dated by TCRdb to the early 2020s). Looking at the study overall: Samples from collaborators originated in the United States, Italy and Spain and spanned both the acute and convalescent phases of COVID-19. HLA class I and class II types, where available, came from metadata supplied by the sample provider rather than from assay-based typing. The repertoires were made available in a free public database intended to serve as a resource for research on the immune response to SARS-CoV-2. Subjects who had been exposed to COVID-19, were actively infected with it, or had recovered from it provided the deeply sampled blood TCRbeta repertoires that made up the dataset. Samples were obtained from the ongoing ImmuneRACE study (first 160 participants) and from over 1,000 subjects provided by 6 global collaborators. Sample metadata almost always included a de-identified subject ID, COVID-19 status, age in years and sex. The prospective study material was composed of cDNA or gDNA derived from T cells, B-cell-depleted T cells, or PBMCs.

TCRbeta CDR3 regions were amplified from genomic DNA by means of the immunoSEQ Assay, a bias-controlled multiplex PCR. The published analysis was carried out like this. Within the assay, amplification of reference gene primers was used to estimate how many nucleated cells each sample contained. Sequence reads were collapsed and filtered to measure the absolute abundance of every unique TCRbeta CDR3 rearrangement. Productive Simpson clonality was computed per sample as the square root of Simpson's diversity index over productive rearrangements. In TCRdb, the immuneACCESS table is reduced to in-frame sequences with V and J assigned. These tables do not hold every clone; where another copy was compared, an unresolved V gene accounts for under half, and the others remain unexplained. The V and J calls and clone size were taken over from that table, and D and trimming were inferred from the DNA. The sample table lists about 90,000 clones, roughly 80% of them with a count of one. About a tenth of the sample is held by the ten biggest clonotypes.

The CDR3 covers 15 residues, taking in both the cysteine and the phenylalanine. Here the CDR3 DNA is all that survives: 45 bases in frame from base 1. Trimmed from V: 6 bases; trimmed from J: 1 base; junction bases lacking a gene match: 6. CDR1 SQVTM and CDR2 ANQGSEA are derived from the germline V gene. Whole blood was collected in K2EDTA tubes by collaborating institutions according to the institutions' own protocols. Collaborator samples were shipped for TCRbeta analysis as frozen whole blood, isolated PBMCs, or DNA extracted from either sample type. Broader findings and caveats from the paper: Clinical and demographic metadata were provided uncurated, with the amount varying by source and participant.

This TCR derives from a woman aged 70-85 years with acute or convalescent COVID-19. The chain links TRBV29-1 with TRBJ2-2; 9 junctional bases match TRBD1. The sequenced material came from peripheral blood. The DNA is TGCAGCGTGAACCCGGGACAGGGGAACACCGGGGAGCTGTTTTTT. Its protein reads: CSVNPGQGNTGELFF.